This TCR beta chain was sequenced in a study of blood T cells in healthy people across ages. Findings of the study overall: Whereas aged donors had fewer naive CD4+ cells, long-lived donors had more of them and higher diversity. Across samples, TCR beta diversity tracked strongly with naive T cell percentage. Diversity estimates from one million T cells were considered underestimates.

This clonotype was found a few times. Its antigen is undetermined. Through a sample-barcoded 5' primer and a J-beta primer mix, a second PCR was run for 7 to 11 cycles. A single record per CDR3 protein comes from TCRdb applying MiXCR to the 5' RACE reads. The repertoire consists of 1.5 million to 2 million distinct CDR3 sequences, with about 50% occurring once and the leading ten covering less than 2.5%. Germline values: CDR1 SGDLS, CDR2 YYNGEE. V was shortened by 3 bases and J by 7 bases, with 20 bases between the two germline ends. This CDR3 is built from 16 residues. J is TRBJ2-1 and V is TRBV9; tentatively, D is TRBD2 (6 bases). This TCR was sampled from a middle-aged woman in good health. The material sequenced was blood. The CDR3 loop reads CASSARPTRAGNEQFF. The CDR3 bases are TGTGCCAGCAGCGCCCGACCGACTAGAGCCGGGAATGAGCAGTTCTTC.